The T cell receptor beta chain described here comes from a study of T cell changes during pregnancy in multiple sclerosis. This clone was seen a few times. TCRdb's table, derived via immunoSEQ multiplex PCR, lists solely in-frame clones and lacks some. The sample lists just under 95,000 clones; roughly 92% were seen once. Trimming at V came to 10 bases and at J to 2 bases, leaving 7 bases not matched to a gene. Germline CDR1 is LNHDA and CDR2 is SQIVND (reference sequence). The CDR3 consists of 14 residues. This chain uses TRBV19 with TRBJ1-5; TRBD1 agrees at 8 bases. This sample comprised peripheral blood, obtained in the first trimester of pregnancy. The sequence derives from a female donor with multiple sclerosis, enrolled in a pregnancy study. The CDR3 nucleotides are TGTGCCACTGGACAGGGTGGGGGCAATCAGCCCCAGCATTTT. Protein product: CATGQGGGNQPQHF.